The clone carrying this TCR beta chain has just a few counts. The sample comes from a study of cytomegalovirus exposure and HLA in healthy donors. Primers for the PCR totalled 60 Vbeta and 13 Jbeta. Clones were read by immunoSEQ multiplex PCR, and TCRdb kept only the in-frame ones, dropping some. Of 90,000 or so clones in the sample, roughly 82% were seen once. V was clipped by 4 bases and J by 3 bases; unmatched bases: 4. Germline V gene lookup returns CDR1 MNHNS and CDR2 SASEGT. The CDR3 is 15 residues long. The sample was PBMCs. The receptor comes from a man aged 25 to 40 in good health and CMV-seropositive. This sequence joins TRBV6-1 and TRBJ1-5; 9 bases match TRBD1. The CDR3 loop reads CASSGGQGNNQPQHF. In DNA, the CDR3 is TGTGCCAGCAGTGGGGGACAGGGAAACAATCAGCCCCAGCATTTT.